The 18 T cell receptor beta chains given below trace back to one sample, sequenced in a study of OX40 agonist ivuxolimab in advanced cancers. Using immunoSEQ multiplex PCR, the repertoire was profiled, and TCRdb retains in-frame clones only, with some absent. The table lists 60,000 to 75,000 clones, approximately 90% of them singletons. The specimen comprised CD4+ or CD8+ T cells sorted from blood, sampled in a trial of the OX40 agonist ivuxolimab. These receptors all come from an adult with an advanced solid tumor such as melanoma, head and neck, liver or kidney cancer.

The J gene is TRBJ2-5, the V gene TRBV7-2; perhaps TRBD2 as D (6 bases). The CDR3 has 15 residues. Deletions cut 1 base from V and 1 base from J, with 10 bases between. Germline CDR1 and CDR2: SGHTA and FQGNSA. The CDR3 loop is CASSLGPGGQETQYF. The DNA for the CDR3 is TGTGCCAGCAGCTTAGGCCCCGGGGGCCAAGAGACCCAGTACTTC. The variable domain in full, with the rest retrieved from reference TRBV7-2 and TRBJ2-5, is GAGVSQSPSNKVTEKGKDVELRCDPISGHTALYWYRQSLGQGLEFLIYFQGNSAPDKSGLPSDRFSAERTGGSVSTLTIQRTQQEDSAVYLCASSLGPGGQETQYFGPGTRLLVL.

This clone was recorded only once. The genes are TRBV9 and TRBJ2-1; no clear D. Between the trimmed V and J ends, which lost 0 bases and 7 bases, there was a span of 11 bases. The CDR3 loop spans 14 amino acids. CDR1 and CDR2 (germline): SGDLS, YYNGEE. The CDR3 here is CASSVAALSNEQFF. DNA for the CDR3: TGTGCCAGCAGCGTAGCGGCTTTGTCGAATGAGCAGTTCTTC.

The chain couples TRBV5-4 to TRBJ2-2, with D perhaps matching TRBD1 (5 bases). Germline V gene sequence: CDR1 SGHNT, CDR2 YYREEE (reference sequence). V lost 0 bases and J lost 4, with 19 bases in between. There are 18 residues in the CDR3. This chain's CDR3 is CASSLAPRSQGSTGELFF. The CDR3 DNA follows: TGTGCCAGCAGCTTGGCCCCAAGGTCTCAGGGTAGCACCGGGGAGCTGTTTTTT.

This sequence joins TRBV7-3 and TRBJ2-3; D call uncertain. Trimming stripped 5 bases from V and 3 bases from J, with 12 bases between. The germline gives CDR1 SGHTA, CDR2 FQGTGA. The length of the CDR3 is 14 residues. Here the CDR3 reads CASSPSQGTDTQYF. The CDR3 DNA reads TGTGCCAGCAGCCCATCTCAAGGGACAGATACGCAGTATTTT.

The chain combines TRBV10-2 with TRBJ2-5; D could derive from TRBD1 or TRBD2 (5 bases each). The V end was cut by 3 bases, the J end by 5 bases, with 16 bases between. CDR1 and CDR2 from the germline V gene are WSHSY and SAAADI. There are 15 residues in the CDR3. The CDR3 DNA reads as TGCGCCAGCAGTGACATCCAGGGCCGGGGTGAGACCCAGTACTTC. Amino acid sequence: CASSDIQGRGETQYF.

The CDR3 DNA reads TGCGCCAGCAGCTTGGTATTGGTGGGTACAGGCACTGAAGCTTTCTTT. This sequence encodes CASSLVLVGTGTEAFF. J is TRBJ1-1 and V is TRBV5-1; TRBD1 is a possible D gene (5 bases). The CDR3 is made up of 16 amino acids. Trimming removed 0 bases at V and 4 bases at J, with 16 bases between. Looked up from germline, CDR1 is SGHRS and CDR2 is YFSETQ.

Here the CDR3 reads CAISESGQGGSEAFF. CDR3 bases: TGTGCCATCAGTGAGTCGGGACAGGGGGGTTCTGAAGCTTTCTTT. The chain has TRBV10-3 and TRBJ1-1; TRBD1 aligns across 11 bases. V lost 0 bases, J lost 6 bases, and 3 bases stayed unmatched. This CDR3 has 15 residues. The germline V gene encodes CDR1 ENHRY and CDR2 SYGVKD.

The rearrangement links TRBV5-1 to TRBJ2-5; D is possibly TRBD1 or TRBD2 (5 bases each). Germline values: CDR1 SGHRS, CDR2 YFSETQ. Trimming removed 1 base from V and 5 bases from J, with 9 bases in between. CDR3 length: 13 residues. CDR3 bases: TGCGCCAGCAGCTTGCCGGGGCTGGAGACCCAGTACTTC. It encodes CASSLPGLETQYF.

This sequence joins TRBV19 and TRBJ1-5, with 8 bases that match TRBD1. V shed 3 bases, J shed 5 bases, and the junction held 6 bases outside the gene matches. This CDR3 is 15 amino acids long. The germline V gene encodes CDR1 LNHDA and CDR2 SQIVND (reference sequence). CDR3 amino acids: CASSMGQVVYQPQHF. CDR3 coding DNA: TGTGCCAGTAGTATGGGACAGGTAGTATATCAGCCCCAGCATTTT. Supplemented by reference TRBV19 and TRBJ1-5, the full variable domain reads DGGITQSPKYLFRKEGQNVTLSCEQNLNHDAMYWYRQDPGQGLRLIYYSQIVNDFQKGDIAEGYSVSREKKESFPLTVTSAQKNPTAFYLCASSMGQVVYQPQHFGDGTRLSIL.

The chain links TRBV9 to TRBJ1-1, with D hard to call. There are 14 residues in the CDR3. V was trimmed by 0 bases and J by 4 bases, leaving 10 bases between them. Germline V gene lookup returns CDR1 SGDLS and CDR2 YYNGEE. CDR3 residues: CASSVGGVGTEAFF. The CDR3 bases are TGTGCCAGCAGCGTAGGAGGTGTAGGCACTGAAGCTTTCTTT.

V is TRBV4-2 and J is TRBJ2-5, with TRBD2 matching 10 bases. Germline V gene data show CDR1 as LGHNA and CDR2 as YNFKEQ. The CDR3 is 19 residues long. V lost 4 bases to trimming and J lost 2 bases; unmatched junction nucleotides: 16. As DNA, the CDR3 is TGTGCCAGCAGCCTCGGAAATGGGGTTCGAGCGGGGGGGCAAGAGACCCAGTACTTC. As protein: CASSLGNGVRAGGQETQYF.

The genes are TRBV7-9 and TRBJ1-1; no definite D call. V dropped 3 bases and J dropped 0 bases, with 2 bases sitting between them. The germline V gene encodes CDR1 SEHNR and CDR2 FQNEAQ (reference sequence). This CDR3 contains 12 residues. Here the CDR3 DNA reads TGTGCCAGCAGCTTTTTGAACACTGAAGCTTTCTTT. It translates to CASSFLNTEAFF.

This clone was detected only once. The V call is TRBV30, the J call TRBJ1-2; no clear D gene. This CDR3 spans 11 amino acids. Germline CDR1 reads GTSNPN; CDR2 reads SVGIG (reference sequence). Deletions cut 4 bases from V and 4 bases from J, with 7 bases between. CDR3 protein: CAWILSYGYTF. CDR3 DNA: TGTGCCTGGATATTGAGCTATGGCTACACCTTC.

This rearrangement joins TRBV9 to TRBJ2-2, with TRBD2 matching over 14 bases. The germline V gene encodes CDR1 SGDLS and CDR2 YYNGEE. The length of the CDR3 is 15 residues. Trimming at V came to 5 bases and at J to 6 bases, leaving 3 bases not matched to a gene. The CDR3 nucleotides read TGTGCCAGCAGTGTGGGACTAGCGGGAGCCGGGGAGCTGTTTTTT. It encodes CASSVGLAGAGELFF.

This sequence joins TRBV9 and TRBJ2-3, with 9 bases aligning to TRBD1. The germline CDR1 and CDR2 sequences are SGDLS and YYNGEE. The junction had 5 bases not matched to a gene; V was cut back by 4 bases and J by 2 bases. The CDR3 is made up of 15 amino acids. The chain's CDR3 is CASSSGQGTTDTQYF. In DNA form, the CDR3 reads TGTGCCAGCAGCTCAGGACAGGGGACCACAGATACGCAGTATTTT.

The chain is built from TRBV18 and TRBJ1-1, with D possibly TRBD1 on 5 matching bases. CDR3 length equals 15 residues. Germline V gene data show CDR1 as KGHSH and CDR2 as LQKENI. V shed 5 bases and J shed 6 bases, with 19 bases lying between them. The CDR3 DNA reads TGTGCCAGCTCAACGGCGCAAGGGGTCGGGGCTGAAGCTTTCTTT. It codes for CASSTAQGVGAEAFF.

The chain links TRBV30 to TRBJ2-7; D is possibly TRBD1 (6 bases). Trimming removed 7 bases from V and 3 bases from J, with 16 bases in between. This CDR3 has 13 amino acids. Germline CDR1 and CDR2: GTSNPN and SVGIG (reference sequence). The CDR3 region has the DNA TGTGCCTCAGCCGCCGGACAGAACTACGAGCAGTACTTC. Translation gives CASAAGQNYEQYF.

The chain combines TRBV5-1 with TRBJ1-2; tentative D call: TRBD1 (6 bases). V lost 4 bases to trimming and J lost 1 base, with 17 bases between them. The CDR3 runs 16 residues. Looked up from germline, CDR1 is SGHRS and CDR2 is YFSETQ. As DNA, the CDR3 is TGCGCCAGCAGCCTGGGGGGGACAACCAGTAACTATGGCTACACCTTC. Its translation: CASSLGGTTSNYGYTF. The whole variable domain, filled in from reference TRBV5-1 and TRBJ1-2, reads KAGVTQTPRYLIKTRGQQVTLSCSPISGHRSVSWYQQTPGQGLQFLFEYFSETQRNKGNFPGRFSGRQFSNSRSEMNVSTLELGDSALYLCASSLGGTTSNYGYTFGSGTRLTVV.